These 19 T cell receptor beta chains were all obtained from the same sample, sequenced in a study of cytomegalovirus exposure and HLA in healthy donors. A multiplex PCR was run with 60 Vbeta primers and 13 Jbeta primers. Generated by immunoSEQ multiplex PCR, the TCRdb table keeps only in-frame clones and is missing some. In the table there are under 200,000 clones, roughly 78% of which are singletons. Sequencing was performed on PBMCs. These receptors were obtained from a woman in her forties or fifties in good health and CMV-seropositive.

This clone was counted between two and nine times. The gene calls are TRBV5-1 and TRBJ1-6; 9 bases align to TRBD1. In germline, CDR1 is SGHRS, CDR2 YFSETQ. V gave up 0 bases and J gave up 7 bases; unmatched junction bases: 2. The CDR3 runs to 15 residues. Written as DNA, the CDR3 is TGCGCCAGCAGCTTGGGGGGACAGGGAAATTCACCCCTCCACTTT. This sequence encodes CASSLGGQGNSPLHF.

The V call is TRBV28, the J call TRBJ1-1; TRBD1 agrees at 10 bases. CDR1 and CDR2 (germline): MDHEN, SYDVKM. CDR3 length: 14 amino acids. The V and J ends lost 8 bases and 7 bases, in that order; junction bases with no gene match: 10. CDR3: CASHQTGGNIEAFF. The CDR3 DNA follows: TGTGCCAGCCACCAGACAGGGGGCAATATTGAAGCTTTCTTT.

V gene TRBV9 combines with J gene TRBJ1-2, with a possible D match to TRBD1 (6 bases). Trimming removed 3 bases at V and 8 bases at J, with 14 bases between. This CDR3 comprises 13 residues. Germline CDR1 is SGDLS and CDR2 is YYNGEE. The CDR3 reads CASSDRDKSGYTF. The CDR3 DNA reads as TGTGCCAGCAGCGACCGGGACAAATCCGGCTACACCTTC.

The chain links TRBV7-2 to TRBJ2-5; 8 nucleotides agree with TRBD1. The length of the CDR3 is 13 residues. V lost 5 bases to trimming and J lost 7 bases; unmatched junction nucleotides: 6. Germline lookup yields CDR1 SGHTA and CDR2 FQGNSA. CDR3 residues: CASSPGGAGTQYF. The CDR3 coding sequence is TGTGCCAGCAGCCCAGGGGGCGCTGGGACCCAGTACTTC.

The chain is built from TRBV6-6 and TRBJ1-4; D may be TRBD1 (5 bases). There are 14 residues in the CDR3. V was shortened by 6 bases and J by 8 bases, with 16 bases between the two germline ends. CDR1 and CDR2 (germline): MNHNY, SVGAGI (reference sequence). The CDR3, as DNA: TGTGCCAGCAGGGATTTAGGGGAAGGAGAAAAACTGTTTTTT. Translation: CASRDLGEGEKLFF.

This CDR3 reads CASSLRLEAGVDYEQYF. CDR3 nucleotides: TGTGCCAGCAGCTTGCGCCTTGAAGCGGGGGTTGACTACGAGCAGTACTTC. The gene calls are TRBV5-4 and TRBJ2-7, with 8 bases lining up with TRBD2. Germline CDR1 is SGHNT and CDR2 is YYREEE (reference sequence). Trimming cost V 1 base and J 3 bases; bases outside gene matches: 12. The CDR3 contains 17 residues.

The chain employs TRBV6-5 and TRBJ2-5; TRBD2 matches at 7 bases. Germline loops: CDR1 MNHEY, CDR2 SVGAGI. The CDR3 is 13 amino acids. V lost 5 bases, J lost 10 bases, and 10 bases stayed unmatched. The CDR3 nucleotides are TGTGCCAGCAGTAGTTTAGCGGGCCCGCTCCAGTACTTC. Its protein product is CASSSLAGPLQYF.

This clone was detected only once. The J gene is TRBJ1-1, the V gene TRBV20-1; D remains unclear. V lost 6 bases, J lost 0 bases, and 5 bases lay in between. CDR3 size: 11 residues. Germline assignment: CDR1 DFQATT and CDR2 SNEGSKA (reference sequence). The CDR3 DNA follows: TGCAGTGCCCCCATGAACACTGAAGCTTTCTTT. Translating gives CSAPMNTEAFF.

This rearrangement joins TRBV19 to TRBJ2-4; D is perhaps TRBD2 (7 bases). The CDR3 contains 14 residues. Germline V gives CDR1 LNHDA, CDR2 SQIVND (reference sequence). V lost 3 bases, J lost 7 bases, and 13 bases lay in between. CDR3 sequence reads: CASSMGGLLNIQYF. CDR3 nucleotide sequence: TGTGCCAGTAGTATGGGGGGGCTTCTGAACATTCAGTACTTC. The full variable domain, in which reference TRBV19 and TRBJ2-4 provide the parts outside the CDR3, is DGGITQSPKYLFRKEGQNVTLSCEQNLNHDAMYWYRQDPGQGLRLIYYSQIVNDFQKGDIAEGYSVSREKKESFPLTVTSAQKNPTAFYLCASSMGGLLNIQYFGAGTRLSVL.

The chain has TRBV18 and TRBJ2-7; 11 bases line up with TRBD2. The ends lost 4 bases at V and 2 bases at J; junction bases unmatched: 7. The CDR3 has 16 residues. Germline V gene data show CDR1 as KGHSH and CDR2 as LQKENI. CDR3 nucleotides: TGTGCCAGCTCACGGGGGACTAGCGGCCCTACCTACGAGCAGTACTTC. Translating gives CASSRGTSGPTYEQYF.

The chain joins TRBV7-2 to TRBJ1-2; 9 bases are shared with TRBD1. This CDR3 is 14 amino acids long. Unmatched junction bases numbered 10, after V lost 8 bases and J lost 6 bases. The germline gives CDR1 SGHTA, CDR2 FQGNSA. CDR3 nucleotides: TGTGCCAGCCTTTCCACCGGGACAGGGCATGGCTACACCTTC. Its translation: CASLSTGTGHGYTF.

The V call is TRBV7-9, the J call TRBJ2-3; the match to TRBD2 covers 8 bases. V dropped 4 bases and J dropped 3; count of bases not matched to a gene: 6. The CDR3 spans 15 residues. The germline CDR1 and CDR2 sequences are SEHNR and FQNEAQ (reference sequence). CDR3 DNA sequence: TGTGCCAGCAGCTCCCAGCGGGAGTTGACAGATACGCAGTATTTT. Protein sequence: CASSSQRELTDTQYF.

The chain is built from TRBV27 and TRBJ2-5; 11 bases are a match to TRBD2. Germline values: CDR1 MNHEY, CDR2 SMNVEV (reference sequence). The V gene end was trimmed by 5 bases and the J gene end by 3 bases; junction bases not matched to a gene: 2. The CDR3 totals 14 residues. The chain's CDR3 is CASSPLAGEETQYF. CDR3 sequence (DNA): TGTGCCAGCAGTCCACTAGCGGGAGAAGAGACCCAGTACTTC.

Only one count was recorded for this clone. The CDR3 DNA sequence: TGTGCCAGCAGCTTACAGGGCAATAATGAAAAACTGTTTTTT. This sequence encodes CASSLQGNNEKLFF. The rearrangement joins TRBV7-9 to TRBJ1-4; maybe TRBD1 (5 bases). CDR3 length: 14 amino acids. Germline CDR1 is SEHNR and CDR2 is FQNEAQ (reference sequence). V shed 2 bases and J shed 4 bases, with 8 bases lying between them.

The rearrangement joins TRBV4-3 to TRBJ1-1, with D perhaps TRBD1 (5 bases). CDR1 and CDR2 from the germline V gene are LGHNA and YSLEER. This CDR3 is built from 13 residues. Trimming cost V 0 bases and J 7 bases, with 9 bases left between them. The CDR3 DNA is TGCGCCAGCAGCCAAGATCTGACAGTTGAAGCTTTCTTT. This sequence encodes CASSQDLTVEAFF.

The chain employs TRBV28 and TRBJ1-4; 10 bases agree with TRBD1. CDR1 and CDR2 from the germline V gene are MDHEN and SYDVKM. The CDR3 covers 14 residues. The ends lost 8 bases at V and 8 bases at J; junction bases unmatched: 8. CDR3 coding DNA: TGTGCCAGCTACCCCGGGACAGGGGTGGAAAAACTGTTTTTT. Its protein product is CASYPGTGVEKLFF.

The chain has TRBV5-1 and TRBJ1-2, with 10 bases that match TRBD1. CDR3 size: 16 residues. Germline assignment: CDR1 SGHRS and CDR2 YFSETQ. V was pared by 3 bases and J by 8 bases, with 13 bases of the junction left unmatched. The CDR3 region is CASSSGQGISQGGYTF. The CDR3 nucleotides are TGCGCCAGCAGCTCGGGACAGGGGATCTCCCAGGGAGGCTACACCTTC. Full variable domain (rest looked up from reference TRBV5-1 and TRBJ1-2): KAGVTQTPRYLIKTRGQQVTLSCSPISGHRSVSWYQQTPGQGLQFLFEYFSETQRNKGNFPGRFSGRQFSNSRSEMNVSTLELGDSALYLCASSSGQGISQGGYTFGSGTRLTVV.

This chain links TRBV27 with TRBJ1-1; D call uncertain. This CDR3 is 13 amino acids long. Trimming removed 7 bases at V and 5 bases at J, with 14 bases between. The germline CDR1 and CDR2 sequences are MNHEY and SMNVEV (reference sequence). The chain's CDR3 is CASKGVGITEAFF. Here the CDR3 DNA reads TGTGCCAGCAAGGGAGTAGGTATTACTGAAGCTTTCTTT.

This clone is a singleton in its sample. The CDR3 bases are TGCGCCAGCAGCCAAGATTATTCCCCCAGGGCCTATGGCTACACCTTC. The encoded protein is CASSQDYSPRAYGYTF. The genes are TRBV4-3 and TRBJ1-2, with D possibly being TRBD1 (5 bases). The CDR3 has 16 residues. Trimming cost V 0 bases and J 4 bases, with 15 bases left between them. The V gene's germline CDR1 is LGHNA and CDR2 YSLEER.